Following are 22 T cell receptor beta chains from one sample sequenced in a study of human T cells and chemical hapten exposure (dated by TCRdb to the early 2020s). Library creation used RACE. The run used a NextSeq 500. TCRdb reprocessing: public reads trimmed at Q25 with fastp, clones called with MiXCR, in-frame beta chains kept. CDR3 protein sequences are deduplicated, and each keeps its most common genes and DNA. This sample has fewer than 300,000 distinct CDR3 sequences in its table, and about 9.4% of those were observed once. Jointly, the top ten make up 2.3% of the sample. What this sample's time point label stands for: pre-sensitization, week 0. The sample's treatment or condition label, in plain terms: therapeutic diphenylcyclopropenone sensitization with weekly scalp DPC. Sample: whole blood, taken in connection with sensitization to the hapten diphenylcyclopropenone (DPC). The receptors derive from a woman in her 40s with alopecia areata. Some clones in this sample may be carry-over from other donors' samples.

The chain links TRBV7-2 to TRBJ2-1; D remains ambiguous. Between the trimmed V and J ends, which lost 5 bases and 0 bases, there was a span of 11 bases. Germline CDR1 SGHTA, CDR2 FQGNSA. This CDR3 spans 15 amino acids. CDR3 loop: CASSERSASYNEQFF. The CDR3 DNA reads TGTGCCAGCAGCGAACGATCGGCCTCCTACAATGAGCAGTTCTTC.

This clonotype was detected ten times or more. The chain recombines TRBV7-9 with TRBJ1-1, with D unresolved. Per germline, CDR1 SEHNR and CDR2 FQNEAQ (reference sequence). V lost 5 bases, J lost 4 bases, and 8 bases lay in between. The CDR3 is 12 residues long. The CDR3 loop is CASSALGTEAFF. The CDR3 DNA reads as TGTGCCAGCAGCGCGCTGGGCACTGAAGCTTTCTTT. Filled out from reference TRBV7-9 and TRBJ1-1, the complete variable domain reads DTGVSQNPRHKITKRGQNVTFRCDPISEHNRLYWYRQTLGQGPEFLTYFQNEAQLEKSRLLSDRFSAERPKGSFSTLEIQRTEQGDSAMYLCASSALGTEAFFGQGTRLTVV.

This sequence joins TRBV29-1 and TRBJ2-3, with 15 bases fitting TRBD2. This CDR3 spans 19 amino acids. Trimming removed 7 bases from V and 3 bases from J; junction bases left unmatched: 17. Germline CDR1 reads SQVTM; CDR2 reads ANQGSEA. The CDR3 here is CSASLGGLAGGLNTDTQYF. The CDR3 nucleotides are TGCAGCGCCAGCCTGGGGGGACTAGCGGGAGGTTTAAATACAGATACGCAGTATTTT.

This clonotype was observed a handful of times. V is TRBV9 and J is TRBJ1-6; D gene uncertain. Trimming shortened V by 0 bases and J by 0 bases, and 10 bases separated the two germline ends. The CDR3 is made up of 17 amino acids. CDR1 and CDR2 (germline): SGDLS, YYNGEE. The CDR3: CASSVDWEGSYNSPLHF. CDR3 nucleotide sequence: TGTGCCAGCAGCGTAGACTGGGAAGGCTCCTATAATTCACCCCTCCACTTT.

V gene TRBV20-1 combines with J gene TRBJ2-4; D remains unclear. In germline, CDR1 is DFQATT, CDR2 SNEGSKA (reference sequence). This CDR3 has 14 amino acids. Trimming shortened V by 3 bases and J by 0 bases, and 9 bases separated the two germline ends. The CDR3 DNA reads TGCAGTGCTAGCCCCTCGCTAGCCAAAAACATTCAGTACTTC. Its translation is CSASPSLAKNIQYF.

Comment on this clonotype: One base away lies a much larger clone, so this may be a sequencing read error. The chain employs TRBV7-9 and TRBJ1-4; no firm D call. V was trimmed by 3 bases and J by 0 bases, leaving 11 bases between them. CDR3 length: 16 amino acids. Germline V gives CDR1 SEHNR, CDR2 FQNEAQ (reference sequence). The CDR3 DNA reads TGTGCCAGCAGCTTCGACCTACACGCAACTAATGAAAAACTGTTTTTT. It yields the protein CASSFDLHATNEKLFF.

The rearrangement uses TRBV10-3 and TRBJ2-3; D is unclear. The CDR3 sequence is 12 residues long. Between the trimmed V and J ends, which lost 7 bases and 0 bases, there was a span of 5 bases. Germline lookup yields CDR1 ENHRY and CDR2 SYGVKD. CDR3: CAIIGSTDTQYF. The CDR3 nucleotides are TGTGCCATCATCGGGAGCACAGATACGCAGTATTTT.

J is TRBJ2-7 and V is TRBV2; 13 bases agree with TRBD2. V was pared by 8 bases and J by 2 bases, with 3 bases of the junction left unmatched. The germline CDR1 and CDR2 sequences are SNHLY and FYNNEI. CDR3 size: 14 residues. The chain's CDR3 is CASRTSGGTYEQYF. For the CDR3, the DNA is TGTGCCAGCCGGACTAGCGGGGGCACCTACGAGCAGTACTTC.

V usage is TRBV20-1 and J usage is TRBJ2-1; 9 bases line up with TRBD2. With 0 bases clipped from V and 2 bases from J, the junction kept 5 bases outside the gene matches. This CDR3 spans 16 amino acids. Germline CDR1 is DFQATT and CDR2 is SNEGSKA (reference sequence). CDR3 DNA sequence: TGCAGTGCTAGAGACTGGCGGGAGGGAGCCTACAATGAGCAGTTCTTC. Protein sequence: CSARDWREGAYNEQFF.

This clonotype came up a few times. V is TRBV12-3 or TRBV12-4 and J is TRBJ2-1, with TRBD2 matching 8 bases. CDR3 size: 19 residues. The trim removed 4 bases at V and 7 bases at J, leaving 21 bases unmatched. CDR3 loop: CASSSRSFSGTAFLNEQFF. CDR3 DNA: TGTGCCAGCAGTTCCCGATCATTTAGCGGGACTGCATTTCTGAATGAGCAGTTCTTC.

The chain is built from TRBV6-1 and TRBJ2-3; D possibly matches TRBD1 or TRBD2 (6 bases each). This CDR3 spans 13 amino acids. The V gene lost 8 bases and the J gene lost 3 bases, with 12 bases spanning the gap. Germline assignment: CDR1 MNHNS and CDR2 SASEGT. CDR3: CASAGHLTDTQYF. In nucleotides, the CDR3 is TGTGCCAGCGCGGGACATCTGACAGATACGCAGTATTTT.

This clonotype appeared a few times. This rearrangement joins TRBV29-1 to TRBJ2-7, with 8 nucleotides matching TRBD1. Germline lookup yields CDR1 SQVTM and CDR2 ANQGSEA. CDR3 length: 11 residues. V lost 6 bases to trimming and J lost 8 bases; unmatched junction nucleotides: 6. The CDR3 sequence: CSVGDRGQQYF. CDR3 DNA: TGCAGCGTGGGAGACAGGGGTCAGCAGTACTTC.

This clonotype has more than one count but fewer than ten. This chain joins TRBV29-1 and TRBJ2-7; D is perhaps TRBD1 (5 bases). V was clipped by 4 bases and J by 0 bases, with 13 bases between them. Germline V gives CDR1 SQVTM, CDR2 ANQGSEA. CDR3 length: 14 residues. CDR3 amino acids: CSVVVRQYSYEQYF. The CDR3 DNA sequence: TGCAGCGTTGTGGTCCGACAGTACTCCTACGAGCAGTACTTC.

Concerning this clonotype itself: The CDR3 does not end in the conserved phenylalanine or tryptophan, so this is likely a read error. This chain joins TRBV6-5 and TRBJ2-7; tentatively, D is TRBD2 (7 bases). V lost 4 bases, J lost 4 bases, and 14 bases lay in between. This CDR3 region has 14 residues. CDR1 is MNHEY, CDR2 SVGAGI, per germline. CDR3 coding DNA: TGTGCCAGCAGTTTAAGGGGGGGGAAGTACGAGCAGTACCTC. Encoded protein: CASSLRGGKYEQYL.

This clonotype was seen ten or more times. The chain joins TRBV7-9 to TRBJ2-3; D possibly corresponds to TRBD2 (6 bases). The CDR3 extends over 16 amino acids. Per germline, CDR1 SEHNR and CDR2 FQNEAQ (reference sequence). The V end lost 1 base, the J end lost 0 bases, and 11 bases lay between the germline ends. CDR3 in DNA: TGTGCCAGCAGCTTAGTTTCGGGGACTAGCACAGATACGCAGTATTTT. Its protein is CASSLVSGTSTDTQYF. The full variable domain, in which reference TRBV7-9 and TRBJ2-3 provide the parts outside the CDR3, is DTGVSQNPRHKITKRGQNVTFRCDPISEHNRLYWYRQTLGQGPEFLTYFQNEAQLEKSRLLSDRFSAERPKGSFSTLEIQRTEQGDSAMYLCASSLVSGTSTDTQYFGPGTRLTVL.

This clonotype was counted between two and nine times. The V call is TRBV20-1, the J call TRBJ2-5; TRBD2 matches at 12 bases. The CDR3 loop spans 14 amino acids. V gave up 3 bases and J gave up 5 bases; unmatched junction bases: 4. Per germline, CDR1 DFQATT and CDR2 SNEGSKA (reference sequence). The CDR3 bases are TGCAGTGCTAGCCGGACTAGCGGGACTGAGACCCAGTACTTC. Amino acid sequence: CSASRTSGTETQYF.

A few counts support this clonotype. V gene TRBV5-1 combines with J gene TRBJ1-2, with D tentatively TRBD1 (6 bases). Germline assignment: CDR1 SGHRS and CDR2 YFSETQ. The length of the CDR3 is 14 residues. Trimming shortened V by 4 bases and J by 6 bases, and 16 bases separated the two germline ends. CDR3 in amino acids: CASSQDWGQNGYTF. Here the CDR3 DNA reads TGCGCCAGCAGCCAAGATTGGGGGCAGAATGGCTACACCTTC. The full variable domain, in which reference TRBV5-1 and TRBJ1-2 provide the parts outside the CDR3, is KAGVTQTPRYLIKTRGQQVTLSCSPISGHRSVSWYQQTPGQGLQFLFEYFSETQRNKGNFPGRFSGRQFSNSRSEMNVSTLELGDSALYLCASSQDWGQNGYTFGSGTRLTVV.

This sequence joins TRBV9 and TRBJ1-2, with D possibly matching TRBD1 (6 bases). Germline CDR1 is SGDLS and CDR2 is YYNGEE. The CDR3 extends over 15 amino acids. Trimming removed 4 bases from V and 2 bases from J, with 15 bases in between. This chain's CDR3 is CASSPRQDVNYGYTF. For the CDR3, the DNA is TGTGCCAGCAGCCCCCGACAGGATGTAAACTATGGCTACACCTTC.

This clonotype turned up a few times. The chain is built from TRBV5-4 and TRBJ2-2; D unresolved. CDR1 is SGHNT and CDR2 is YYREEE in the germline V gene (reference sequence). The CDR3 is made up of 14 amino acids. Trimming left V 0 bases short and J 7 bases short, with 10 bases between. DNA of the CDR3: TGTGCCAGCAGCTTGGCTGGAGTTTTCGGGGAGCTGTTTTTT. Encoded protein: CASSLAGVFGELFF.

The chain couples TRBV21-1 to TRBJ2-5; TRBD2 is the table's D call and was not checked against the DNA. TRBV21-1 is a pseudogene locus. CDR3 length: 15 residues. The CDR3 is CASSSRLAAKETQYF. DNA of the CDR3: TGTGCCAGCAGCTCCCGACTAGCGGCCAAAGAGACCCAGTACTTC.

There are many counts of this clonotype. The chain uses TRBV20-1 and TRBJ1-6; TRBD1 is a possible D gene (5 bases). Germline CDR1 is DFQATT and CDR2 is SNEGSKA (reference sequence). The V gene lost 0 bases and the J gene lost 8 bases, with 14 bases spanning the gap. The CDR3 covers 15 residues. The CDR3 reads CSARDFRDSYSPLHF. The CDR3 bases are TGCAGTGCTAGAGACTTCCGGGACTCCTATTCACCCCTCCACTTT.

This clonotype was counted ten times or more. The chain employs TRBV28 and TRBJ2-7, with D perhaps being TRBD1 or TRBD2 (5 bases each). The V gene's germline CDR1 is MDHEN and CDR2 SYDVKM. V was clipped by 2 bases and J by 0 bases, with 14 bases between them. The CDR3 length is 16 residues. DNA for the CDR3: TGTGCCAGCAGTTTAAGGGACCGACTACGCTCCTACGAGCAGTACTTC. It is translated as CASSLRDRLRSYEQYF.